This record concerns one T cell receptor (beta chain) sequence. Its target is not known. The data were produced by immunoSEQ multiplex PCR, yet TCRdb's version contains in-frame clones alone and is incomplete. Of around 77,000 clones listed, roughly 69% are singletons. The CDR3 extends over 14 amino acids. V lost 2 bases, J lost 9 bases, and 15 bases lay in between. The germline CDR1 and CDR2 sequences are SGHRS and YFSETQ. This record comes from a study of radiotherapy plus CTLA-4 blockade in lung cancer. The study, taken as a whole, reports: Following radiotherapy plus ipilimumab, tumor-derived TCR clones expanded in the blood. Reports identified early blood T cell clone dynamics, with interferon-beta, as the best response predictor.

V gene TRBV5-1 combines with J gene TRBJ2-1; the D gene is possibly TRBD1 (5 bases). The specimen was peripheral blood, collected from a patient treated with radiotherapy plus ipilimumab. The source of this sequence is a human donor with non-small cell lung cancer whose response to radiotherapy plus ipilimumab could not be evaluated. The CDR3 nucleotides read TGCGCCAGCAGCTTCGTCTCGCAGGGAAGTGAGCAGTTCTTC. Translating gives CASSFVSQGSEQFF.